This paragraph covers one T cell receptor (beta chain) sequence. Its binding antigen is unknown. No base quality values were provided; no much bigger clone lies one nucleotide off. This specimen comes from a study of T cell responses to AZD1222 COVID-19 vaccine (dated by TCRdb to the early 2020s). Regarding the study in general: A total of just over 230 trial participants underwent TCR sequencing, of whom roughly 210 had received two doses of AZD1222 and approximately 25 had received two doses of the MenACWY control vaccine. Trial participants were enrolled by age into subgroups of 18-55, 56-69 and 70-plus years, and around 140, 26 and 57 TCR-sequenced participants, respectively, were included in these subgroups. General study outcomes and caveats: Because no day 14 peak-response samples were available, repertoires were characterized only after the peak T cell response. The 56-69-year group was small, and its depth increase did not reach significance, likely because of low power. The whole spike protein was spanned by vaccine-associated CD4 TCRs, and dominant responses were seen in regions 160-218 and 743-854. After two AZD1222 doses, both the breadth and the depth of spike-specific TCRs were significantly higher than at day 0 and than in MenACWY recipients. Conclusions about previously exposed vaccinees were limited because only a handful of AZD1222 recipients were SARS-CoV-2 seropositive at baseline. Participants were mostly white British and included more females than males, and it was suggested by the authors that clonal diversity may have been underestimated. Nearly half of unique spike-specific TCRs reportedly recognized epitopes outside regions mutated in the B.1.351 and B.1.1.7 variants.

The CDR3 regions of human TCRbeta chains were analyzed by immunosequencing. Regarding the original processing steps: TCRs in the repertoires were matched against a reference library of SARS-CoV-2-specific TCRs that had been generated with the MIRA antigen-specificity platform. Breadth was defined as the fraction of unique TCRs that were SARS-CoV-2-associated, and depth was defined as the fraction of total T cells that were SARS-CoV-2-associated. Using the MIRA data, every spike-specific TCR was mapped to the spike region that the TCR reacted to and assigned to either a CD4 or a CD8 class. Log10-transformed breadth and depth values were compared by one-way ANOVA with Sidak's multiple comparisons tests. TCRdb mirrors the immuneACCESS table, restricted to in-frame sequences. Some clones are absent from its copies; in checked studies, under half trace to an unresolved V gene, and the reason for the others is unknown. D and trimming come from the DNA, and the V and J calls and clone size come from that table. In this sample the table shows about 48,000 clones, around 85% of which occur a single time. The ten largest clones capture 5.5% to 8% of the sample.

CDR1 SGHDN and CDR2 FVKESK were looked up in the germline V gene. The V end loses 3 bases and the J end loses 5 bases, and a stretch of 7 bases separates them. Inclusive of the bounding cysteine and phenylalanine, the CDR3 is 12 residues long. The DNA shown is the 36-base CDR3, in frame from base 1. This sample's time point label indicates: about 28 days (+/-7) after the second vaccine dose. Because spike-specific TCR depth and breadth did not differ between the two schedules, AZD1222 recipients who got a second dose at roughly 4 weeks were pooled with those who got a second dose at roughly 12 weeks. Vaccinee samples were obtained from the UK trials COV001 and COV002, which included a single-blind randomized controlled phase 2/3 trial of AZD1222 (ChAdOx1 nCoV-19) in healthy adults. Trial participant PBMC samples were collected at day 0 and day 28 after the second dose for TCRbeta chain sequencing.

Source: peripheral blood, taken 28 days after the second AZD1222 dose. This sequence was found in an adult who received the AZD1222 COVID-19 vaccine. The rearranged segments are TRBV14 and TRBJ2-5; the D gene is unclear. The nucleotide sequence reads TGTGCCAGCAGCCAGCCCCGGGAGACCCAGTACTTC. Translated, it gives CASSQPRETQYF.